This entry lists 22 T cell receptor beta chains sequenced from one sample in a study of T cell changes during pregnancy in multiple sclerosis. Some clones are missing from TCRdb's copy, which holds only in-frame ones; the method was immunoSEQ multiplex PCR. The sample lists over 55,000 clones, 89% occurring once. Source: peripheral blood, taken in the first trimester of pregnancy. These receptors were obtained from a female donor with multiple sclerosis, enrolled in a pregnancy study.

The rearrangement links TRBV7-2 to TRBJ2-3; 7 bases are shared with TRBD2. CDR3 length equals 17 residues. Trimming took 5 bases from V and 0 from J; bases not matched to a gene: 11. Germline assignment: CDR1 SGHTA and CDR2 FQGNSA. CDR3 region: CASSPRPSGVSTDTQYF. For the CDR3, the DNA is TGTGCCAGCAGCCCTCGGCCTAGCGGAGTAAGCACAGATACGCAGTATTTT.

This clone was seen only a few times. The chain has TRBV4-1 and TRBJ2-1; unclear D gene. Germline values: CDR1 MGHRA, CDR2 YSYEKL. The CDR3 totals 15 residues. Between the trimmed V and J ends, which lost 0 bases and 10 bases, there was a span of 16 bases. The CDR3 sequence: CASSQDIKGLREQFF. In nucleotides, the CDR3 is TGCGCCAGCAGCCAAGATATTAAAGGATTGAGGGAGCAGTTCTTC.

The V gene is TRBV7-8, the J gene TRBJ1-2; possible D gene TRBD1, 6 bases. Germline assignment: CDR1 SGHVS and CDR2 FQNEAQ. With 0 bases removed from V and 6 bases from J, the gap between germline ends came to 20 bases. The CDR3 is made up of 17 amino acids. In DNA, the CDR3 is TGTGCCAGCAGCTTAGCGAAGTTTGGGGGGGGGCCTGATGGCTACACCTTC. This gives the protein CASSLAKFGGGPDGYTF.

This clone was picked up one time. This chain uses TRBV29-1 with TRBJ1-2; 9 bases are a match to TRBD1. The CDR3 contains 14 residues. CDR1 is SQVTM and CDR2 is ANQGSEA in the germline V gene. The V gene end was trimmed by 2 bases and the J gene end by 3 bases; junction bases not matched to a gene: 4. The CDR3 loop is CSVEPQGAYYGYTF. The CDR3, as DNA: TGCAGCGTTGAACCACAGGGGGCCTACTATGGCTACACCTTC.

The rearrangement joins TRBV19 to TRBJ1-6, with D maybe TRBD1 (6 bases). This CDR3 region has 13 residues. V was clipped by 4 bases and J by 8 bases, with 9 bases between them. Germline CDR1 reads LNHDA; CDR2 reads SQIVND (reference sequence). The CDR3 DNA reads TGTGCCAGTAGTAACAGGGTTGATTCACCCCTCCACTTT. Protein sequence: CASSNRVDSPLHF.

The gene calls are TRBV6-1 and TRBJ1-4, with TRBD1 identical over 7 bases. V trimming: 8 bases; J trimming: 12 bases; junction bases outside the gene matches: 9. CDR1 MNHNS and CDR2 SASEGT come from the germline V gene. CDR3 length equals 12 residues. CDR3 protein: CASSRQGGELFF. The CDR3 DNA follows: TGTGCCAGCTCCAGACAGGGTGGGGAACTGTTTTTT.

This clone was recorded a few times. CDR3 sequence reads: CSGLLDREAFF. CDR3 coding DNA: TGCAGTGGACTCCTCGACAGGGAAGCTTTCTTT. The V and J genes are TRBV20-1 and TRBJ1-1, with D perhaps TRBD1 (6 bases). Trimming took off 7 bases at V and 8 bases at J, with 14 bases between the two ends. The CDR3 is 11 amino acids. Germline lookup yields CDR1 DFQATT and CDR2 SNEGSKA (reference sequence).

Here the CDR3 reads CASSFGTREETQYF. The CDR3 nucleotides read TGTGCCAGCAGCTTCGGGACTAGAGAAGAGACCCAGTACTTC. The chain links TRBV5-4 to TRBJ2-5; 8 bases are a match to TRBD2. V lost 2 bases to trimming and J lost 3 bases; unmatched junction nucleotides: 3. Germline V gene data show CDR1 as SGHNT and CDR2 as YYREEE (reference sequence). The CDR3 sequence is 14 residues long.

CDR3 sequence (DNA): TGTGCTAGTGGTTTGGGAGACAGAGGCTACACCTTC. Protein sequence: CASGLGDRGYTF. This rearrangement joins TRBV12-5 to TRBJ1-2; perhaps TRBD1 as D (5 bases). Germline V gene lookup returns CDR1 LGHNT and CDR2 FRNRAP. V dropped 1 base and J dropped 8 bases, with 8 bases sitting between them. CDR3 length: 12 amino acids. The complete variable domain, with remaining parts taken from reference TRBV12-5 and TRBJ1-2, reads DARVTQTPRHKVTEMGQEVTMRCQPILGHNTVFWYRQTMMQGLELLAYFRNRAPLDDSGMPKDRFSAEMPDATLATLKIQPSEPRDSAVYFCASGLGDRGYTFGSGTRLTVV.

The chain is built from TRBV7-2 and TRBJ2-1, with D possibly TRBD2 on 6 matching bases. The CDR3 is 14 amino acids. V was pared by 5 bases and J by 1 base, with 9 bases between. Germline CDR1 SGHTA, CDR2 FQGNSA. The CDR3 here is CASSRDSSYNEQFF. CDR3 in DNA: TGTGCCAGCAGCCGGGACTCGTCCTACAATGAGCAGTTCTTC.

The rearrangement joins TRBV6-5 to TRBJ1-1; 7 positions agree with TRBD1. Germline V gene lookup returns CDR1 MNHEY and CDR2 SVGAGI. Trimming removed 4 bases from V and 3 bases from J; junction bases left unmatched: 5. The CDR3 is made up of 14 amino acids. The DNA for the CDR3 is TGTGCCAGCAGTTCGACAGGGCGGTACACTGAAGCTTTCTTT. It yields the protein CASSSTGRYTEAFF.

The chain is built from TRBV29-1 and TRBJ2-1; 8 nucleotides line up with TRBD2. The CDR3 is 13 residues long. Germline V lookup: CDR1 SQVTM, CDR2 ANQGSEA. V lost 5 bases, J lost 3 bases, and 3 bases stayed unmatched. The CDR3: CSVPGLGYNEQFF. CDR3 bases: TGCAGCGTTCCGGGACTAGGCTACAATGAGCAGTTCTTC.

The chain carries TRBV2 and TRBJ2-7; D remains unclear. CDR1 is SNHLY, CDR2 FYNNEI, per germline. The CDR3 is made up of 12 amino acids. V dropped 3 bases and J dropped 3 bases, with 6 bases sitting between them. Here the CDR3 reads CASSDSGYEQYF. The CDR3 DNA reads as TGTGCCAGCAGTGACTCAGGCTACGAGCAGTACTTC. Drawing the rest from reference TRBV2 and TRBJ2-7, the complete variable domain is EPEVTQTPSHQVTQMGQEVILRCVPISNHLYFYWYRQILGQKVEFLVSFYNNEISEKSEIFDDQFSVERPDGSNFTLKIRSTKLEDSAMYFCASSDSGYEQYFGPGTRLTVT.

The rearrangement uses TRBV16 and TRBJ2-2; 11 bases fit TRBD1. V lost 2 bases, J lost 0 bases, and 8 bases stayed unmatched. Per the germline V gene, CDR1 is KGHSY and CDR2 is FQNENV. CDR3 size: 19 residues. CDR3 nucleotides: TGTGCCAGCAGCCAAAGTCGGACAGGGGGCACAACGAACACCGGGGAGCTGTTTTTT. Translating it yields CASSQSRTGGTTNTGELFF.

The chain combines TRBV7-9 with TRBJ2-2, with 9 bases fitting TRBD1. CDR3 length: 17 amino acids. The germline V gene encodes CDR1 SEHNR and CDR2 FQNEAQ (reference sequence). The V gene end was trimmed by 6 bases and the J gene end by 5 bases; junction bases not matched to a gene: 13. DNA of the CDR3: TGTGCCAGCAGAAAAAACCCGGGGACAGGGAATACCGGGGAGCTGTTTTTT. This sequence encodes CASRKNPGTGNTGELFF.

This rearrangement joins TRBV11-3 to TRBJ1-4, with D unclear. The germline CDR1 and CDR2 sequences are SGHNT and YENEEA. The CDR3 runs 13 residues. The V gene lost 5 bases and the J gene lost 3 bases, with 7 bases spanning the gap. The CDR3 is CASSRSSNEKLFF. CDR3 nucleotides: TGTGCCAGCAGCCGAAGCTCTAATGAAAAACTGTTTTTT.

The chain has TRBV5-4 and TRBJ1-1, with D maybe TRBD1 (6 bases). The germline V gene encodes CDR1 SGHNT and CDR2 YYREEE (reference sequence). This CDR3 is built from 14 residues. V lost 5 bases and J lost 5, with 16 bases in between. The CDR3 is CASRDRTHGTEAFF. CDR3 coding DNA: TGTGCCAGCAGAGACAGGACCCATGGGACTGAAGCTTTCTTT.

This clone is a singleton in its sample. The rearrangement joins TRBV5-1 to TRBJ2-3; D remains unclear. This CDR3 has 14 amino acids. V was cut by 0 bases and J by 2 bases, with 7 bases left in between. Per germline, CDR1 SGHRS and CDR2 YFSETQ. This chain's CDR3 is CASSLEGVTDTQYF. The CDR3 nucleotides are TGCGCCAGCAGCTTGGAAGGAGTCACAGATACGCAGTATTTT.

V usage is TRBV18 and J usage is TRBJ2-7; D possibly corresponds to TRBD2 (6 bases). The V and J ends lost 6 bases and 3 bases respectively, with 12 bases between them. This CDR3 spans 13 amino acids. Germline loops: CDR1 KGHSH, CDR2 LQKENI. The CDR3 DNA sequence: TGTGCCAGCTCGGCGGCAGCGGGCTACGAGCAGTACTTC. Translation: CASSAAAGYEQYF.

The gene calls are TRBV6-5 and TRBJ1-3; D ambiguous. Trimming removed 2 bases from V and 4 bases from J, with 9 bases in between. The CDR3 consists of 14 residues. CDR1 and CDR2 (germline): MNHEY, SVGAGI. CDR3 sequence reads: CASSYRGTGNTIYF. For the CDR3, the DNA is TGTGCCAGCAGTTACCGGGGTACGGGAAACACCATATATTTT.

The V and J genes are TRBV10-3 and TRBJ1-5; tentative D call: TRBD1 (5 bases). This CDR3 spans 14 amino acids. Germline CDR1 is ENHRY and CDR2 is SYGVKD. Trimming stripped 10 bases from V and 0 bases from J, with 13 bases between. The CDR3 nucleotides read TGTGCCACCGAGCGACAGCTTAGCAATCAGCCCCAGCATTTT. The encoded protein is CATERQLSNQPQHF.

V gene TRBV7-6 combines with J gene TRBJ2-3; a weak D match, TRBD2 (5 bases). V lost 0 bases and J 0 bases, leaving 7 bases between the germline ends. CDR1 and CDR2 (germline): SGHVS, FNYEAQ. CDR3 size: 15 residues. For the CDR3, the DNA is TGTGCCAGCAGCTTAGCGGCGGGCAGCACAGATACGCAGTATTTT. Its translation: CASSLAAGSTDTQYF.